This T cell receptor (beta chain) was found in a study of blood T cell repertoires in COVID-19. As for the study in general: Donors in the United States, Italy and Spain gave samples during acute or convalescent COVID-19. The cDNA or gDNA used as material had been derived from T cells, B-cell-depleted T cells, or PBMCs.

Only one count was recorded for this clone. Seattle patients were enrolled while actively infected and followed longitudinally. V shed 3 bases and J 3 bases; nucleotides not matched to a gene: 7. The CDR3 has 16 amino acids. CDR1 LNHNV and CDR2 YYDKDF come from the germline V gene (reference sequence). The method was immunoSEQ multiplex PCR; TCRdb's version includes in-frame clones alone and lacks a portion of them. In the table there are 180,000 or so clones, roughly 84% of which are singletons. J is TRBJ2-1 and V is TRBV15; 8 bases map to TRBD2. This receptor was taken from a person between 65 and 80 years old with COVID-19, enrolled during active disease. Sequencing used peripheral blood. The CDR3 here is CATSSRGSGIYNEQFF. DNA of the CDR3: TGTGCCACCAGCAGTCGGGGTAGCGGGATCTACAATGAGCAGTTCTTC.